Listed below are T cell receptor beta chains from one sample, sequenced in a study of shared clonotypes between healthy human individuals. Some clones are missing from TCRdb's copy, which holds only in-frame ones; the method was immunoSEQ multiplex PCR. The sample yields 2 million to 2.5 million clones, roughly 90% seen once. The sample taken for sequencing was naive CD4+ T cells from PBMCs. Receptor source: a man between 18 and 35 years old in good health. Some clones in this sample may be carry-over from other donors' samples. CDR3s include the opening cysteine and the closing phenylalanine or tryptophan. D genes are given only for firm matches.

V gene,D gene,CDR3 protein
TRBV20-1,NA,CSAKYSETQYF
TRBV5-1,TRBD2,CASSGETGGETQYF
TRBV7-8,TRBD1,CASSLTGTGGLYGYTF
TRBV7-9,TRBD1,CASRSGQNSPLHF
TRBV27,TRBD2,CASSLLPSGTSGELFF
TRBV10-1,TRBD1,CASSDFRWDRPSYEQYF
TRBV5-1,NA,CASSTGQWGEAFF
TRBV27,NA,CASSGQVAQPQHF
TRBV5-1,TRBD1,CASRLTGLSDTQYF
TRBV11-3,NA,CASSLGAAYNEQFF
TRBV9,NA,CASSVLGGSGNTIYF
TRBV7-9,TRBD2,CASSSGLAGLTDTQYF
TRBV10-3,NA,CAISDGTVSTDTQYF
TRBV30,TRBD2,CACPLAWLLIGAKNIQYF
TRBV4-1,NA,CASSQDRGALGAFF
TRBV6-6,NA,CASSYSRGDYGYTF
TRBV6-6,NA,CASTPSGVSNQPQHF
TRBV11-2,TRBD1,CASSIPYRGRGGRGYEQYF
TRBV19,NA,CASSSGLLLAKNIQYF
TRBV28,NA,CASSLWGQVYEQYF
TRBV7-6,TRBD1,CASSLSGDSYYEQYF
TRBV30,NA,CAWSPGTKLFF
TRBV9,NA,CASSPFPELDEQYF
TRBV15,NA,CATSINPGSGPQHF
TRBV28,TRBD1,CASNTQGAPNEKLFF
TRBV6-1,NA,CASSEQPGTLSYEQYF
TRBV27,NA,CASSLVGPSTDTQYF
TRBV18,NA,CASSPPTNEKLFF
TRBV29-1,TRBD2,CSVEGEAGGPMGGCEQFF
TRBV7-4,NA,CASSYRAINSFNEKLFF
TRBV6-6,NA,CASSSPSYEQYF
TRBV4-3,NA,CASSYLRTQNTEAFF
TRBV2,TRBD2,CARGLAGGGDTQYF
TRBV2,NA,CASAGSGWELFF
TRBV7-2,NA,CASSPGTFSGNTIYF
TRBV28,NA,CASSIGQMEQFF
TRBV28,NA,CATGRRADTQYF
TRBV15,NA,CATSRTIHSTDTQYF
TRBV27,TRBD2,CASSFAGGSYNEQFF
TRBV5-1,NA,CASRPYPQGPSNENLFF
TRBV7-2,TRBD2,CASSLVLAGGPQLETQYF
TRBV6-1,NA,CASSATGYNQPQHF
TRBV2,NA,CASSGTGPGGEQYF
TRBV6-1,NA,CASSVGAGTMNTEAFF
TRBV2,TRBD2,CASTVAGGPFNEQFF
TRBV5-1,NA,CASSSVSSTDTQYF
TRBV5-1,NA,CASSLFGPRGVGNTIYF
TRBV10-3,TRBD2,CAISAPLGLAGKGARTDTQYF
TRBV25-1,NA,CASRTGMSEKLFF
TRBV6-6,NA,CASRQWGSNQPQHF
TRBV28,NA,CASSAPGGRLLGKLFF
TRBV2,NA,CASWRPSSGNTIYF
TRBV11-3,NA,CASSRGVQGSNEQFF